Listed below are T cell receptor beta chains from one sample, sequenced in a study of blood T cell repertoires in COVID-19. Profiling relied on immunoSEQ multiplex PCR, and the TCRdb table lists in-frame clones only, not all of them. The profile shows over 90,000 clones, under 90% of them singletons. The sequenced material came from peripheral blood. The origin of the receptors is a woman aged 70-85 years with acute or convalescent COVID-19. The CDR3 runs from the conserved cysteine through the conserved F or W. Fields, in order: D gene, clone size, J gene, V gene, CDR3 protein. The D gene is left open where the match is weak. Some rows have no size entry. The others give once, few or many, or a class for an expanded clone.

- - TRBJ1-3 TRBV19 CASSRGLGTGNTIYF
- - TRBJ2-3 TRBV3-1/TRBV3-2 CASSQAGGRTQYF
- - TRBJ1-5 TRBV19 CASSSTAGGSVGQPQHF
TRBD1 - TRBJ2-5 TRBV18 CASSPDRTFQETQYF
TRBD2 - TRBJ2-5 TRBV14 CASSPRLLAGVGQETQYF
TRBD2 - TRBJ2-2 TRBV5-1 CASSAAGETGELFF
- - TRBJ1-2 TRBV28 CGSKAGAGGYTF
- - TRBJ1-3 TRBV29-1 CSVDGSGNTIYF
- - TRBJ1-3 TRBV18 CASSPITGSGNTIYF
TRBD2 - TRBJ2-2 TRBV19 CASSTGTRTGELFF
- once TRBJ1-1 TRBV18 CASSPVGVDNTEAFF
- - TRBJ2-7 TRBV21-1 CASSNSGRSYEQYF
- - TRBJ1-4 TRBV28 CASSRAGLDGREKLFF
TRBD1 few TRBJ1-5 TRBV16 CASSYGQGRTISNQPQHF
- - TRBJ1-2 TRBV5-1 CASSLEGVGGYTF
- - TRBJ1-5 TRBV19 CASSMGGVSGHF
TRBD1 - TRBJ1-6 TRBV6-5 CASSLGTGVYSPLHF
- - TRBJ1-6 TRBV19 CASSTGRGSPLHF
- - TRBJ1-5 TRBV19 CASSIGGGLGQPQHF
TRBD1 few TRBJ2-2 TRBV6-6 CASSSDRGLGELFF
- - TRBJ1-6 TRBV6-5 CASMPGTTKNSPLHF
TRBD2 once TRBJ2-4 TRBV19 CASSIDPGSSGSLAKNIQYF
- - TRBJ2-2 TRBV3-1/TRBV3-2 CASSQGSGGAGELFF
TRBD2 - TRBJ2-7 TRBV2 CASRSAGGPRYEQYF